One TCR beta chain is described in this entry. This specimen comes from a study of control samples from healthy donors and cancer patients. The CDR3 contains 12 residues. CDR1 and CDR2 from the germline V gene are KGHDR and SFDVKD. V was clipped by 5 bases and J by 0 bases, with 3 bases between them. Generated by immunoSEQ multiplex PCR, the TCRdb table keeps only in-frame clones and is missing some. The repertoire consists of about 110,000 clones, with around 89% occurring once and the leading ten covering roughly a sixth. The gene calls are TRBV24-1 and TRBJ1-2; unclear D gene. The receptor comes from a woman between 50 and 59 years old in good health. The material sequenced was blood. The CDR3 bases are TGTGCCACCAGTGGGTCTAACTATGGCTACACCTTC. Amino acids: CATSGSNYGYTF.